The 25 T cell receptor beta chains reported below all come from one sample, sequenced in a study of radiation and T cells in renal cell carcinoma. Clones were read by immunoSEQ multiplex PCR, and TCRdb kept only the in-frame ones, dropping some. The repertoire holds some 46,000 clones, with 82% as singletons. Time point indicated: blood 4 weeks post-SBRT, at nephrectomy. The treatment denotes: 15 Gy SBRT to primary tumor, nephrectomy 4 weeks later. The sequenced sample was blood, obtained from a patient whose treatment included radiotherapy and nephrectomy. Receptors originate from a woman in her sixties or seventies with renal cell carcinoma.

The chain carries TRBV7-9 and TRBJ2-2, with D hard to call. The length of the CDR3 is 15 residues. With 8 bases removed from V and 3 bases from J, the gap between germline ends came to 16 bases. Germline V gives CDR1 SEHNR, CDR2 FQNEAQ (reference sequence). The CDR3 sequence is CASGETNRDTGELFF. Here the CDR3 DNA reads TGTGCCAGCGGCGAAACGAACCGAGACACCGGGGAGCTGTTTTTT.

The V call is TRBV28, the J call TRBJ1-3, with TRBD1 matching 8 bases. Germline values: CDR1 MDHEN, CDR2 SYDVKM. There are 14 residues in the CDR3. The V segment lost 3 bases and the J segment 2 bases; nucleotides outside the gene matches: 0. The CDR3: CASSLTGAGNTIYF. The CDR3 region has the DNA TGTGCCAGCAGTTTGACAGGGGCTGGAAACACCATATATTTT.

This clone was observed a few times. The chain is built from TRBV29-1 and TRBJ1-2, with a possible D match to TRBD1 (6 bases). CDR1 and CDR2 from the germline V gene are SQVTM and ANQGSEA. This CDR3 comprises 11 residues. Trimming stripped 7 bases from V and 3 bases from J, with 9 bases between. The CDR3 reads CSAYRDYGYTF. The CDR3 DNA sequence: TGCAGCGCGTACAGGGACTATGGCTACACCTTC.

The rearrangement joins TRBV6-1 to TRBJ1-3; D ambiguous. The CDR3 spans 14 residues. V dropped 3 bases and J dropped 4 bases, with 10 bases sitting between them. Germline CDR1 is MNHNS and CDR2 is SASEGT. CDR3 residues: CASSDMDVGNTIYF. The CDR3 region has the DNA TGTGCCAGCAGTGATATGGACGTCGGAAACACCATATATTTT.

The chain links TRBV6-5 to TRBJ1-2, with a possible D match to TRBD1 (5 bases). Per the germline V gene, CDR1 is MNHEY and CDR2 is SVGAGI. The V and J ends lost 6 bases and 3 bases respectively, with 11 bases between them. The CDR3 runs 13 residues. The CDR3 is CASRGVGDYGYTF. The CDR3 coding sequence is TGTGCCAGCAGAGGGGTAGGAGACTATGGCTACACCTTC.

The V gene is TRBV19, the J gene TRBJ1-1, with a weak D call TRBD1 (5 bases). CDR3 length equals 14 residues. Trimming stripped 5 bases from V and 4 bases from J, with 14 bases between. CDR1 and CDR2 (germline): LNHDA, SQIVND (reference sequence). The CDR3 region has the DNA TGTGCCAGTAGTCGACAACAGGCTGTCACTGAAGCTTTCTTT. Its protein is CASSRQQAVTEAFF.

The rearrangement joins TRBV11-1 to TRBJ2-1; D call uncertain. The CDR3 runs to 14 residues. Trimming shortened V by 1 base and J by 8 bases, and 12 bases separated the two germline ends. The germline V gene encodes CDR1 SGHAT and CDR2 FQDESV (reference sequence). Here the CDR3 reads CASSLVPRTDEQFF. The DNA for the CDR3 is TGTGCCAGCAGCTTAGTCCCCCGAACCGATGAGCAGTTCTTC.

This sequence joins TRBV7-2 and TRBJ2-7; D unclear. Germline V gene sequence: CDR1 SGHTA, CDR2 FQGNSA. CDR3 length equals 16 residues. Trimming pared 1 base from V and 0 bases from J, leaving 13 bases between. The chain's CDR3 is CASSLDGVAGSYEQYF. The CDR3 region has the DNA TGTGCCAGCAGCTTAGATGGGGTGGCTGGCTCCTACGAGCAGTACTTC.

CDR3 sequence: CASSLEGTGGTEAFF. CDR3 DNA sequence: TGCGCCAGCAGCTTGGAAGGGACAGGGGGCACTGAAGCTTTCTTT. The rearrangement links TRBV5-1 to TRBJ1-1; TRBD1 agrees at 11 bases. This CDR3 contains 15 residues. V dropped 0 bases and J dropped 4; count of bases not matched to a gene: 2. From germline, CDR1 is SGHRS and CDR2 YFSETQ.

The rearrangement links TRBV19 to TRBJ2-7; possible D gene TRBD1, 5 bases. Trimming removed 10 bases at V and 7 bases at J, with 14 bases between. Germline V lookup: CDR1 LNHDA, CDR2 SQIVND (reference sequence). The CDR3 sequence is 11 residues long. DNA of the CDR3: TGTGCCACTAGGCAGGGTCGGGAGCAGTACTTC. This sequence encodes CATRQGREQYF.

This clone appeared a few times. A read error may produce the germline difference seen at one junction end. This CDR3 is also generated by other DNA sequences in the sample. This rearrangement joins TRBV7-2 to TRBJ2-3, with D tentatively TRBD2 (6 bases). The CDR3 has 17 residues. Per germline, CDR1 SGHTA and CDR2 FQGNSA. The CDR3 loop reads CASSQDRLAYRTDTQYF. The CDR3 DNA follows: TGCGCCAGCAGCCAAGATCGGCTAGCGTACCGCACAGATACGCAGTATTTT.

The chain employs TRBV19 and TRBJ1-2; TRBD1 is a possible D gene (5 bases). The V gene lost 5 bases and the J gene lost 7 bases, with 14 bases spanning the gap. The germline V gene encodes CDR1 LNHDA and CDR2 SQIVND (reference sequence). The length of the CDR3 is 13 residues. CDR3 loop: CASSFQGDSGYTF. CDR3 sequence (DNA): TGTGCCAGTAGTTTTCAGGGCGACAGTGGCTACACCTTC.

The chain employs TRBV5-4 and TRBJ2-5; 7 nucleotides align to TRBD1. Germline V gives CDR1 SGHNT, CDR2 YYREEE (reference sequence). The length of the CDR3 is 14 residues. V was pared by 5 bases and J by 4 bases, with 8 bases of the junction left unmatched. The CDR3 nucleotides read TGTGCCAGCAGTTCCCGCACAGGGGTAGAGACCCAGTACTTC. It specifies CASSSRTGVETQYF.

As DNA, the CDR3 is TGTGCCAGCCAGGGGGAAGACTATGGCTACACCTTC. Translation: CASQGEDYGYTF. This chain connects TRBV9 to TRBJ1-2, with 7 bases aligning to TRBD1. The germline gives CDR1 SGDLS, CDR2 YYNGEE. Trimming took 7 bases from V and 3 from J; bases not matched to a gene: 3. CDR3 length equals 12 residues.

The chain recombines TRBV7-3 with TRBJ2-3, with 8 bases aligning to TRBD2. The J segment lost 3 bases and the V segment lost 5 bases, leaving 10 bases of the junction unmatched. This CDR3 has 16 amino acids. Germline assignment: CDR1 SGHTA and CDR2 FQGTGA. The CDR3 coding sequence is TGTGCCAGCAGCCGAGCGGGAGTCGGGGCTACAGATACGCAGTATTTT. This translates into CASSRAGVGATDTQYF.

The rearrangement links TRBV19 to TRBJ2-7; 10 nucleotides match TRBD1. Germline CDR1 LNHDA, CDR2 SQIVND (reference sequence). The junction had 9 bases not matched to a gene; V was cut back by 10 bases and J by 6 bases. The CDR3 contains 13 residues. DNA of the CDR3: TGTGCCACCTCCGGGACAGGGGTATCCGAGCAGTACTTC. It encodes CATSGTGVSEQYF.

This rearrangement joins TRBV18 to TRBJ2-3; 12 bases fit TRBD2. Germline values: CDR1 KGHSH, CDR2 LQKENI. V gave up 6 bases and J gave up 5 bases; unmatched junction bases: 6. The CDR3 totals 15 residues. CDR3 loop: CASSLAGGPRDTQYF. In DNA form, the CDR3 reads TGTGCCAGCTCTCTAGCGGGAGGGCCAAGAGATACGCAGTATTTT. Looking up the rest from reference TRBV18 and TRBJ2-3 gives the full variable domain: NAGVMQNPRHLVRRRGQEARLRCSPMKGHSHVYWYRQLPEEGLKFMVYLQKENIIDESGMPKERFSAEFPKEGPSILRIQQVVRGDSAAYFCASSLAGGPRDTQYFGPGTRLTVL.

The chain recombines TRBV5-8 with TRBJ2-1; TRBD2 is a possible D gene (6 bases). With 1 base removed from V and 2 bases from J, the gap between germline ends came to 10 bases. CDR1 SGHTS and CDR2 YDEGEE come from the germline V gene. This CDR3 has 15 amino acids. As DNA, the CDR3 is TGTGCCAGCAGCTTGCCCCCGGGGGCCTACAATGAGCAGTTCTTC. Translated, it gives CASSLPPGAYNEQFF.

V and J are TRBV6-4 and TRBJ2-1; 8 nucleotides line up with TRBD2. V gave up 4 bases and J gave up 9 bases; unmatched junction bases: 5. The length of the CDR3 is 13 residues. CDR1 is MRHNA, CDR2 SNTAGT, per germline. CDR3 DNA: TGTGCCAGCAGTGCCGGGGGGGCCGGTGAGCAGTTCTTC. It specifies CASSAGGAGEQFF.

The chain employs TRBV14 and TRBJ2-1, with D tentatively TRBD1 (6 bases). The CDR3 length is 12 residues. V lost 4 bases to trimming and J lost 10 bases, with 11 bases between them. Germline values: CDR1 SGHDN, CDR2 FVKESK. The CDR3 nucleotides read TGTGCCAGCAGCCCAACAGGGCTAGAGCAGTTCTTC. It codes for CASSPTGLEQFF.

The chain's CDR3 is CASSLGRRTEAFF. As DNA, the CDR3 is TGTGCCAGCAGCTTAGGGCGCAGAACTGAAGCTTTCTTT. The genes are TRBV7-2 and TRBJ1-1; D is ambiguous. Trimming shortened V by 1 base and J by 5 bases, and 8 bases separated the two germline ends. Germline V CDR1 and CDR2: SGHTA, FQGNSA. The CDR3 covers 13 residues. The full variable domain, completed using reference TRBV7-2 and TRBJ1-1, is GAGVSQSPSNKVTEKGKDVELRCDPISGHTALYWYRQSLGQGLEFLIYFQGNSAPDKSGLPSDRFSAERTGGSVSTLTIQRTQQEDSAVYLCASSLGRRTEAFFGQGTRLTVV.

V and J are TRBV7-2 and TRBJ2-5; D might be TRBD1 or TRBD2, each matching 6 bases. Germline lookup yields CDR1 SGHTA and CDR2 FQGNSA. The CDR3 covers 16 residues. Trimming removed 4 bases from V and 5 bases from J, with 20 bases in between. The CDR3 DNA reads as TGTGCCAGCAGCTCGTCCCTCCGGGGGCTGGGGGAGACCCAGTACTTC. It encodes CASSSSLRGLGETQYF.

V usage is TRBV7-9 and J usage is TRBJ2-3, with 8 bases identical to TRBD2. This CDR3 is 16 amino acids long. Trimming removed 5 bases from V and 4 bases from J; junction bases left unmatched: 11. From germline, CDR1 is SEHNR and CDR2 FQNEAQ (reference sequence). CDR3 residues: CASSLAGGGVADTQYF. The CDR3 DNA follows: TGTGCCAGCAGCCTCGCCGGGGGGGGTGTGGCAGATACGCAGTATTTT.

The chain uses TRBV7-9 and TRBJ1-2; possibly TRBD1 for D (5 bases). The CDR3 runs to 16 residues. The V end was cut by 4 bases, the J end by 0 bases, with 15 bases between. The V gene's germline CDR1 is SEHNR and CDR2 FQNEAQ (reference sequence). CDR3 region: CASSYEGPSPNYGYTF. Written as DNA, the CDR3 is TGTGCCAGCAGCTACGAGGGGCCATCCCCTAACTATGGCTACACCTTC.

The genes are TRBV14 and TRBJ2-7, with D uncertain. The CDR3 sequence is 15 residues long. Trimming removed 0 bases from V and 3 bases from J, with 12 bases in between. Per the germline V gene, CDR1 is SGHDN and CDR2 is FVKESK. The DNA for the CDR3 is TGTGCCAGCAGCCAAGATTCGGTGACTTACTACGAGCAGTACTTC. Translating gives CASSQDSVTYYEQYF.